The 22 T cell receptor beta chains presented below share a single source sample, sequenced in a study of PD-L1 blockade in urothelial cancer. Repertoires were generated with immunoSEQ multiplex PCR, while TCRdb's copy carries only in-frame clones and drops some. The sample lists about 91,000 clones, roughly 80% occurring once. Noted time point: peripheral blood 6 weeks after treatment start. Sample: PBMCs, taken around atezolizumab (anti-PD-L1) treatment. The receptor set was obtained from a man in his 70s with urothelial cancer.

The chain couples TRBV5-1 to TRBJ2-3; D might be TRBD1 (5 bases). V lost 2 bases and J lost 4, with 11 bases in between. Germline V gene sequence: CDR1 SGHRS, CDR2 YFSETQ. The CDR3 covers 14 residues. CDR3 region: CASSFGQGADTQYF. The CDR3 bases are TGCGCCAGCAGCTTTGGGCAGGGCGCAGATACGCAGTATTTT.

The V and J genes are TRBV29-1 and TRBJ1-2; D not certain. The V gene lost 7 bases and the J gene lost 2 bases, with 17 bases spanning the gap. The CDR3 sequence is 14 residues long. Germline lookup yields CDR1 SQVTM and CDR2 ANQGSEA. CDR3 DNA: TGCAGCGCATCACCCGGGGTTATAAACTATGGCTACACCTTC. It codes for CSASPGVINYGYTF.

The rearrangement uses TRBV19 and TRBJ1-4; D uncertain. The ends were cut back, 0 bases at V and 13 bases at J, with 21 bases in the middle. Germline CDR1 LNHDA, CDR2 SQIVND (reference sequence). The CDR3 runs 16 residues. The CDR3 here is CASSIDLESAALGLFF. CDR3 nucleotides: TGTGCCAGTAGTATAGATCTGGAGAGCGCCGCCTTGGGACTGTTTTTT.

The CDR3 loop reads CASSPGLAIYEQYF. The CDR3 DNA is TGTGCCAGCTCGCCGGGACTAGCGATTTACGAGCAGTACTTC. This chain uses TRBV18 with TRBJ2-7; 10 bases line up with TRBD2. The V gene end was trimmed by 6 bases and the J gene end by 4 bases; junction bases not matched to a gene: 6. CDR1 is KGHSH and CDR2 is LQKENI in the germline V gene. This CDR3 has 14 residues.

The chain employs TRBV30 and TRBJ2-3; 11 nucleotides match TRBD2. J gave up 1 base and V 4 bases, and 4 bases lay outside the gene matches. Looked up from germline, CDR1 is GTSNPN and CDR2 is SVGIG (reference sequence). The CDR3 contains 15 residues. For the CDR3, the DNA is TGTGCCTGGACGCTAGCGGGAGGTGGCACAGATACGCAGTATTTT. This sequence encodes CAWTLAGGGTDTQYF.

This clone has a single count. The CDR3 sequence is CASSTPTSGQISYNEQFF. CDR3 in DNA: TGTGCCAGCAGCACCCCCACTAGCGGACAAATCTCCTACAATGAGCAGTTCTTC. The chain combines TRBV5-6 with TRBJ2-1, with TRBD2 matching over 8 bases. J lost 0 bases, V lost 4 bases, and 12 bases had no gene match. The V gene's germline CDR1 is SGHDT and CDR2 YYEEEE. The CDR3 length is 18 residues.

The V and J genes are TRBV19 and TRBJ2-3; 7 bases line up with TRBD1. Germline V gene lookup returns CDR1 LNHDA and CDR2 SQIVND (reference sequence). V lost 9 bases, J lost 5 bases, and 11 bases stayed unmatched. This CDR3 comprises 14 residues. CDR3: CASTPEGAGDTQYF. The CDR3 nucleotides read TGTGCCAGCACTCCCGAGGGGGCTGGAGATACGCAGTATTTT. The full variable domain, its missing parts supplied by reference TRBV19 and TRBJ2-3, is DGGITQSPKYLFRKEGQNVTLSCEQNLNHDAMYWYRQDPGQGLRLIYYSQIVNDFQKGDIAEGYSVSREKKESFPLTVTSAQKNPTAFYLCASTPEGAGDTQYFGPGTRLTVL.

This chain links TRBV14 with TRBJ1-2; D is ambiguous. The ends were cut back, 0 bases at V and 4 bases at J, with 6 bases in the middle. The CDR3 length is 13 residues. The V gene's germline CDR1 is SGHDN and CDR2 FVKESK. The CDR3 loop is CASSQDMFYGYTF. The DNA for the CDR3 is TGTGCCAGCAGCCAAGACATGTTCTATGGCTACACCTTC.

The chain couples TRBV19 to TRBJ2-7, with D unresolved. This CDR3 contains 15 residues. Germline V lookup: CDR1 LNHDA, CDR2 SQIVND (reference sequence). Trimming pared 2 bases from V and 0 bases from J, leaving 11 bases between. The CDR3 region is CASSISLSSSYEQYF. In DNA form, the CDR3 reads TGTGCCAGTAGTATATCCCTTTCTAGCTCCTACGAGCAGTACTTC.

The sample holds a few counts of this clone. This sequence joins TRBV29-1 and TRBJ2-1; D not certain. Deletions cut 5 bases from V and 9 bases from J, with 11 bases between. This CDR3 comprises 11 residues. CDR1 and CDR2 from the germline V gene are SQVTM and ANQGSEA. CDR3 coding DNA: TGCAGCGTTCGAACCCTCGGTGAGCAGTTCTTC. Translated: CSVRTLGEQFF.

J is TRBJ2-7 and V is TRBV19; tentative D call: TRBD1 (6 bases). V lost 3 bases and J lost 1, with 13 bases in between. The CDR3 is 15 amino acids. CDR1 is LNHDA, CDR2 SQIVND, per germline (reference sequence). Here the CDR3 reads CASSILLDRSYEQYF. CDR3 DNA sequence: TGTGCCAGTAGTATCCTCTTAGACAGGTCCTACGAGCAGTACTTC.

V gene TRBV6-4 combines with J gene TRBJ2-3; the match to TRBD1 covers 8 bases. Losses at the gene ends were 6 bases for V and 4 bases for J; bases not matched to a gene: 9. This CDR3 spans 15 amino acids. Germline CDR1 and CDR2: MRHNA and SNTAGT. CDR3 region: CASSESGGPPDTQYF. The CDR3, as DNA: TGTGCCAGCAGCGAGTCAGGGGGCCCCCCAGATACGCAGTATTTT.

This clone was recorded only once. The chain uses TRBV7-8 and TRBJ1-1, with 7 positions matching TRBD1. J gave up 1 base and V 6 bases, and 8 bases lay outside the gene matches. Germline V gene lookup returns CDR1 SGHVS and CDR2 FQNEAQ. The CDR3 contains 15 residues. The CDR3, as DNA: TGTGCCAGCAGTATAACCCAGGGGGAGAACACTGAAGCTTTCTTT. Protein product: CASSITQGENTEAFF. Variable domain in full (rest from reference TRBV7-8 and TRBJ1-1): GAGVSQSPRYKVAKRGQDVALRCDPISGHVSLFWYQQALGQGPEFLTYFQNEAQLDKSGLPSDRFFAERPEGSVSTLKIQRTQQEDSAVYLCASSITQGENTEAFFGQGTRLTVV.

The CDR3 nucleotides are TGTGCCAGCAGCTTAGGGCCAGCTACGGGTGGGCAGCCCCAGCATTTT. Translation: CASSLGPATGGQPQHF. V gene TRBV11-2 combines with J gene TRBJ1-5; the D is unclear. The CDR3 totals 16 residues. Per germline, CDR1 SGHAT and CDR2 FQNNGV. V shed 1 base and J shed 7 bases, with 17 bases lying between them.

The V and J genes are TRBV11-2 and TRBJ2-1, with D hard to call. Germline V gene lookup returns CDR1 SGHAT and CDR2 FQNNGV. Trimming left V 0 bases short and J 4 bases short, with 7 bases between. The CDR3 has 14 residues. CDR3 sequence reads: CASSLDSRYNEQFF. The DNA for the CDR3 is TGTGCCAGCAGCTTAGATTCGAGATACAATGAGCAGTTCTTC.

This chain links TRBV5-1 with TRBJ2-2; weak D call: TRBD1 (6 bases). V was shortened by 0 bases and J by 8 bases, with 8 bases between the two germline ends. The CDR3 loop spans 13 amino acids. Germline values: CDR1 SGHRS, CDR2 YFSETQ. CDR3 bases: TGCGCCAGCAGCTTGGCCGGACAGGGGGAGCTGTTTTTT. Translation: CASSLAGQGELFF.

J is TRBJ2-4 and V is TRBV27, with TRBD2 identical over 9 bases. The CDR3 spans 15 residues. CDR1 and CDR2 from the germline V gene are MNHEY and SMNVEV (reference sequence). V lost 2 bases, J lost 6 bases, and 5 bases stayed unmatched. The CDR3 DNA reads TGTGCCAGCAGTTTAGCGGGAGGGCCTGGAAACATTCAGTACTTC. This encodes CASSLAGGPGNIQYF.

This clone was found a few times. This rearrangement joins TRBV5-4 to TRBJ1-1; D perhaps matches TRBD1 (6 bases). Germline CDR1 and CDR2: SGHNT and YYREEE (reference sequence). CDR3 length: 12 residues. V lost 4 bases to trimming and J lost 4 bases, with 8 bases between them. CDR3 protein: CASSARGTEAFF. The CDR3 nucleotides read TGTGCCAGCAGCGCCAGGGGCACTGAAGCTTTCTTT.

Regarding this clone: The sample contains more than one DNA sequence encoding this CDR3. J is TRBJ2-5 and V is TRBV11-2, with unresolved D. Trimming left V 3 bases short and J 2 bases short, with 7 bases between. Germline V gives CDR1 SGHAT, CDR2 FQNNGV. This CDR3 contains 13 residues. The CDR3 DNA is TGTGCCAGCAGCTTGGCCCCACAAGAGACCCAGTACTTC. It is translated as CASSLAPQETQYF.

V and J are TRBV4-1 and TRBJ1-4, with 9 bases aligning to TRBD1. This CDR3 spans 16 amino acids. The trim removed 0 bases at V and 8 bases at J, leaving 7 bases unmatched. Germline values: CDR1 MGHRA, CDR2 YSYEKL. The CDR3 loop reads CASSQDSGQGGEKLFF. The CDR3 region has the DNA TGCGCCAGCAGCCAAGATTCGGGACAGGGAGGAGAAAAACTGTTTTTT.

The chain joins TRBV11-2 to TRBJ2-1; 7 positions agree with TRBD1. This CDR3 region has 15 residues. Per the germline V gene, CDR1 is SGHAT and CDR2 is FQNNGV. Trimming at V came to 4 bases and at J to 6 bases, leaving 9 bases not matched to a gene. The CDR3 coding sequence is TGTGCCAGCAGCTCGGACGGGACAGATCTCAATGAGCAGTTCTTC. This gives the protein CASSSDGTDLNEQFF.

For the CDR3, the DNA is TGTGCCAGCAGTAACTCGGGGGGGAACTATGGCTACACCTTC. It encodes CASSNSGGNYGYTF. The rearrangement uses TRBV27 and TRBJ1-2; D is possibly TRBD1 (5 bases). The ends were cut back, 5 bases at V and 2 bases at J, with 12 bases in the middle. The CDR3 is 14 residues long. The germline CDR1 and CDR2 sequences are MNHEY and SMNVEV (reference sequence).